These T cell receptor beta chains were read from a single sample in a study of CD8 T cells in ankylosing spondylitis. In TCRdb, the 5' RACE reads were re-called with MiXCR into one record per CDR3 protein. The sample lists 240,000 or so distinct CDR3 sequences; 8.6% were seen once. Input material: blood, either unsorted or a sorted T cell fraction (not recorded which). The receptors here all came from a male donor with ankylosing spondylitis or in good health (not recorded which). Each CDR3 is given with its conserved first and last residue. D genes are given only for firm matches. Clone sizes are given selectively: once, few, many, or a class where the clone is expanded.

TRBV12-3/TRBV12-4,TRBJ2-3,many,-,CASSKLNRDSWGTDTQYF,TGTGCCAGCAGCAAACTTAATCGGGACTCCTGGGGAACAGATACGCAGTATTTT
TRBV11-2,TRBJ1-2,-,-,CASSLDRGLGSNYGYTF,TGTGCCAGCAGCTTAGACCGAGGTCTGGGATCTAACTATGGCTACACCTTC
TRBV29-1,TRBJ1-2,many,TRBD1,CSVETGAANYGYTF,TGCAGCGTTGAGACAGGGGCAGCTAACTATGGCTACACCTTC
TRBV20-1,TRBJ2-7,many,TRBD2,CSARDGQRELYEQYF,TGCAGTGCTAGAGATGGCCAGCGGGAGCTCTACGAGCAGTACTTC
TRBV19,TRBJ1-1,many,TRBD1,CASSTRDRENTEAFF,TGTGCCAGTAGTACCAGGGACAGGGAGAACACTGAAGCTTTCTTT
TRBV20-1,TRBJ2-5,many,-,CSAREAQETQYF,TGCAGTGCTAGAGAGGCCCAAGAGACCCAGTACTTC
TRBV7-2,TRBJ2-7,many,-,CASSNTYEQYF,TGTGCCAGCAGTAATACCTACGAGCAGTACTTC
TRBV6-1,TRBJ1-5,many,-,CASSPRTVYSNQPQHF,TGTGCCAGCAGCCCCCGGACAGTGTATAGCAATCAGCCCCAGCATTTT
TRBV6-1,TRBJ1-2,many,-,CASSGLTGFTF,TGTGCCAGCAGTGGCCTCACTGGCTTCACCTTC
TRBV3-1,TRBJ2-1,many,-,CASSLNRVSKQFF,TGTGCCAGCAGCCTAAATCGGGTCAGCAAGCAGTTCTTC
TRBV5-1,TRBJ2-5,many,-,CASRNDSFSTQYF,TGCGCCAGCAGAAACGACAGTTTTTCGACCCAGTACTTC
TRBV25-1,TRBJ2-1,many,TRBD2,CASSEYGPRGDNEQFF,TGTGCCAGCAGTGAATACGGTCCACGGGGGGACAATGAGCAGTTCTTC
TRBV6-1,TRBJ2-3,many,TRBD2,CASSVGTSSVRTDTQYF,TGTGCCAGCAGTGTCGGGACTAGCTCCGTGCGCACAGATACGCAGTATTTT
TRBV4-2,TRBJ1-1,few,-,CASNTGAGDNTEAFF,TGTGCCAGCAACACTGGGGCTGGGGATAACACTGAAGCTTTCTTT
TRBV6-1,TRBJ2-2,few,-,CATQITGSGELFF,TGTGCCACCCAGATAACAGGATCCGGGGAGCTGTTTTTT
TRBV20-1,TRBJ1-2,many,-,CSARDWPGPRGYTF,TGCAGTGCTAGAGATTGGCCAGGCCCTCGGGGCTACACCTTC
TRBV20-1,TRBJ2-7,many,TRBD1,CSARGQGGSYEQYF,TGCAGTGCTAGGGGACAGGGGGGCTCCTACGAGCAGTACTTC
TRBV20-1,TRBJ2-4,many,-,CSAVDYLKNIQYF,TGCAGTGCTGTGGACTACCTAAAAAACATTCAGTACTTC
TRBV19,TRBJ1-1,many,-,CASSMTINTEAFF,TGTGCCAGTAGTATGACGATAAACACTGAAGCTTTCTTT
TRBV7-2,TRBJ2-7,many,TRBD1,CASSQGTGQREQYF,TGTGCCAGCAGCCAAGGGACAGGGCAAAGAGAGCAGTACTTC
TRBV15,TRBJ1-5,many,-,CATSRDRASGNSNQPQHF,TGTGCCACCAGCAGAGATAGGGCCTCCGGGAATAGCAATCAGCCCCAGCATTTT
TRBV18,TRBJ2-1,many,-,CASSPEFEDNEQFF,TGTGCCAGCTCACCAGAGTTTGAGGACAATGAGCAGTTCTTC
TRBV7-3,TRBJ2-7,-,-,CASSLEAGALYEQYF,TGTGCCAGCAGCTTAGAGGCGGGTGCCCTCTACGAGCAGTACTTC
TRBV5-1,TRBJ2-7,few,TRBD1,CASSRDPTGGFNEQYF,TGCGCCAGCAGCCGGGATCCGACAGGGGGCTTCAACGAGCAGTACTTC
TRBV19,TRBJ1-2,many,-,CASSRDNLGGYTF,TGTGCCAGTAGCCGGGACAACCTCGGGGGCTACACCTTC
TRBV12-3/TRBV12-4,TRBJ1-4,many,-,CASSFETPNEKLFF,TGTGCCAGCAGTTTTGAAACCCCTAATGAAAAACTGTTTTTT
TRBV7-3,TRBJ1-1,once,-,CASSSRVGGTEAFF,TGTGCCAGCAGCTCCCGGGTTGGTGGCACTGAAGCTTTCTTT
TRBV20-1,TRBJ2-3,many,-,CSARGVNTDTQYF,TGCAGTGCTAGAGGAGTAAACACAGATACGCAGTATTTT
TRBV27,TRBJ1-6,many,-,CASSLRGGSPLHF,TGTGCCAGCAGTTTGCGGGGCGGGTCACCCCTCCACTTT
TRBV6-2/TRBV6-3,TRBJ2-1,many,TRBD2,CATVREGPNEQFF,TGTGCCACCGTACGGGAGGGGCCCAATGAGCAGTTCTTC
TRBV7-9,TRBJ2-3,-,-,CASSPRVHTDTQYF,TGTGCCAGCAGCCCTAGGGTCCACACAGATACGCAGTATTTT
TRBV29-1,TRBJ2-7,many,-,CSVEVGSYEQYF,TGCAGCGTTGAAGTAGGCAGCTACGAGCAGTACTTC
TRBV5-1,TRBJ2-7,many,TRBD1,CASSAAGTGGNEQYF,TGCGCCAGCAGCGCAGCCGGGACAGGGGGCAACGAGCAGTACTTC
TRBV5-1,TRBJ2-1,few,-,CASSLAWQNNEQFF,TGCGCCAGCAGCTTGGCTTGGCAGAACAATGAGCAGTTCTTC
TRBV5-1,TRBJ2-1,many,-,CASSSISLGRGPNNEQFF,TGCGCCAGCAGCTCTATAAGCTTAGGGCGGGGCCCTAACAATGAGCAGTTCTTC
TRBV5-1,TRBJ1-2,-,-,CASSLAEGGYGYTF,TGCGCCAGCAGCTTGGCCGAGGGCGGATATGGCTACACCTTC
TRBV5-6,TRBJ2-3,many,-,CASSLDPTGRSGYF,TGTGCCAGCAGCTTGGATCCCACAGGGAGGTCGGGGTATTTT
TRBV5-1,TRBJ2-6,many,-,CASSLQGPGANVLTF,TGCGCCAGCAGCTTACAGGGCCCTGGGGCCAACGTCCTGACTTTC
TRBV5-1,TRBJ1-2,many,-,CASKLGNGYTF,TGCGCCAGCAAGTTAGGGAATGGCTACACCTTC
TRBV18,TRBJ1-1,few,-,CASSHSGAGTEAFF,TGTGCCAGCTCACATTCAGGCGCGGGGACTGAAGCTTTCTTT